The entry below gives a single T cell receptor beta chain sequence along with its context. This record comes from a study of tumor T cells in aggressive B-cell lymphoma. The data were produced by immunoSEQ multiplex PCR, yet TCRdb's version contains in-frame clones alone and is incomplete. The sample includes 9,000 to 13,000 clones, 70% to 90% of them seen just once. Sequenced input: tumor tissue. This TCR came from an adult with diffuse large B cell lymphoma.

The CDR3 reads CAWRDNGHEQFF. The DNA of the CDR3 is TGTGCCTGGCGGGACAATGGCCATGAGCAGTTCTTC. The chain links TRBV30 to TRBJ2-1; D might be TRBD1 (6 bases). Germline CDR1 and CDR2: GTSNPN and SVGIG (reference sequence). V lost 5 bases to trimming and J lost 8 bases, with 13 bases between them. The CDR3 is made up of 12 amino acids.